A selection of T cell receptor beta chains follows, all from one sample in a study of T cell responses to AZD1222 COVID-19 vaccine. The assay was immunoSEQ multiplex PCR, and TCRdb's table has in-frame clones only and misses some. This table has fewer than 200,000 clones, about 90% appearing once. Sequencing was performed on peripheral blood, taken on day 0 of AZD1222 vaccination. Receptor source: an adult in good health. Each CDR3 is given with its conserved first and last residue. A D gene is named only where the DNA matches it firmly. Size tells how often a clone was seen (once, few, many) or the class of an expanded clone, and some rows leave it out.

clone_size	d_call	j_call	v_call	cdr3_nt	cdr3_aa
NA	TRBD2	TRBJ2-7	TRBV2	TGTGCCAGCATGCGGGAGGTCAACTACGAGCAGTACTTC	CASMREVNYEQYF
NA	NA	TRBJ1-4	TRBV6-7	TGTGCCAGCAACCTCAAAAGAGAAGGGACTAATGAAAAACTGTTTTTT	CASNLKREGTNEKLFF
few	NA	TRBJ1-4	TRBV6-6	TGTGCCAGCAAATACGCGGCAACTAATGAAAAACTGTTTTTT	CASKYAATNEKLFF
NA	TRBD1	TRBJ1-1	TRBV7-3	TGTGCCAGCAGCTTAGGACAGGGTAACACTGAAGCTTTCTTT	CASSLGQGNTEAFF
NA	TRBD1	TRBJ1-1	TRBV7-9	TGTGCCAGCAGTCGAGACAGGGTGAAGGGTGAAGCTTTCTTT	CASSRDRVKGEAFF
NA	NA	TRBJ1-4	TRBV4-1	TGCGCCAGCAGCCAAGAATTCCCTTTGAGGCACGGGACGGGCCTCAATGAAAAACTGTTTTTT	CASSQEFPLRHGTGLNEKLFF
NA	TRBD1	TRBJ2-7	TRBV6-5	TGTGCCAGCAGGCCGCCGGGACAGGGCCACTACGAGCAGTACTTC	CASRPPGQGHYEQYF
NA	NA	TRBJ1-5	TRBV28	TGTGCCAGCAGTTTGGCTCAGAGCAATCAGCCCCAGCATTTT	CASSLAQSNQPQHF
NA	NA	TRBJ1-4	TRBV5-4	TGTGCCAGCAGCTTGGAGGGGGGCTCTAGCGAAAAACTGTTTTTT	CASSLEGGSSEKLFF
NA	TRBD1	TRBJ1-5	TRBV4-2	TGTGCCAGCAGCCAAGCTGACAGGGACGGTCAGCCCCAGCATTTT	CASSQADRDGQPQHF
NA	NA	TRBJ2-7	TRBV5-4	TGTGCCAGCAGCTTCTATGCGGGACAAAAACACGAGCAGTACTTC	CASSFYAGQKHEQYF
NA	TRBD1	TRBJ1-4	TRBV11-3	TGTGCCAGCAGCCCGGGACAGGGAAGGCACGAAAAACTGTTTTTT	CASSPGQGRHEKLFF
NA	TRBD1	TRBJ2-5	TRBV4-2	TGTGCCAGCAGCCAAACAGGGGGCCGGACCCAAGAGACCCAGTACTTC	CASSQTGGRTQETQYF
NA	NA	TRBJ2-1	TRBV28	TGTGCCAGCAGTTTACCGCAGGTTTACAATGAGCAGTTCTTC	CASSLPQVYNEQFF
NA	NA	TRBJ1-5	TRBV12-3/TRBV12-4	TGTGCCAGCAGTCCCGCAAGCAATCAGCCCCAGCATTTT	CASSPASNQPQHF
NA	TRBD2	TRBJ2-1	TRBV7-2	TGTGCCAGCAGCTCAAGCTTACTAGCGGGAGCCTACAATGAGCAGTTCTTC	CASSSSLLAGAYNEQFF
NA	TRBD1	TRBJ1-4	TRBV7-2	TGTGCCAGCAGCTTAGCGAGTACCGGGACAGGCGGGGAAAAACTGTTTTTT	CASSLASTGTGGEKLFF
NA	NA	TRBJ1-1	TRBV11-2	TGTGCCAGCAGCTGGAAGGGGACTGAAGCTTTCTTT	CASSWKGTEAFF
NA	TRBD1	TRBJ2-1	TRBV30	TGTGCCTTTGACAGGGGAAAGTGGGGACAGTTCTTC	CAFDRGKWGQFF
once	TRBD1	TRBJ1-4	TRBV5-6	TGTGCCAGCAGGAAAAAGGACAGGGCGGGCGAAAAACTGTTTTTT	CASRKKDRAGEKLFF
NA	NA	TRBJ1-6	TRBV21-1	TGTGCCAGCAGCAATCCCGCCGGGACAGGGGATAATTCACCCCTCCACTTT	CASSNPAGTGDNSPLHF
once	NA	TRBJ2-7	TRBV7-9	TGTGCCAGCAGCTTAAAAGCGGTAGGTTTATCGGAGCAGTACTTC	CASSLKAVGLSEQYF
NA	TRBD1	TRBJ2-3	TRBV7-2	TGTGCCAGCAGCCCTCAGGGGGCTGGCACAGATACGCAGTATTTT	CASSPQGAGTDTQYF
NA	NA	TRBJ1-5	TRBV19	TGTGCCACCTCACCCGGGGGTATGATCAGCAATCAGCCCCAGCATTTT	CATSPGGMISNQPQHF
NA	NA	TRBJ1-1	TRBV6-2/TRBV6-3	TGTGCCAGCAGTTACTCGACGAATGAAGCTTTCTTT	CASSYSTNEAFF
NA	NA	TRBJ2-7	TRBV9	TGTGCCAGCAGCGTAGAAGGAGCTGGGGGGCCTTCTTACGAGCAGTACTTC	CASSVEGAGGPSYEQYF
NA	TRBD1	TRBJ1-3	TRBV10-3	TGTGCCATCAGTGAGTCGACCAGGGGGTATGGAAACACCATATATTTT	CAISESTRGYGNTIYF
NA	NA	TRBJ2-3	TRBV6-5	TGTGCCAGCAGTTATCTCGGCGCACGCACAGATACGCAGTATTTT	CASSYLGARTDTQYF
NA	NA	TRBJ2-7	TRBV2	TGTGCCAGCAGTGAAGGCTCACCCTCCTACGAGCAGTACTTC	CASSEGSPSYEQYF
few	TRBD2	TRBJ2-3	TRBV13	TGTGCCAGCAGCTCCGGTCGGGAGGTTACAGATACGCAGTATTTT	CASSSGREVTDTQYF
NA	NA	TRBJ2-7	TRBV3-1/TRBV3-2	TGTGCCAGCAGCCAAAACCCGGGGACCTACGAGCAGTACTTC	CASSQNPGTYEQYF
once	NA	TRBJ2-7	TRBV19	TGTGCCAGTAGCCCCTTCCGGGACTGGAGCTCCTACGAGCAGTACTTC	CASSPFRDWSSYEQYF
NA	NA	TRBJ1-4	TRBV28	TGTGCCAGCACAGCGGGAAGGGGGGAGGGATCACCTAATGAAAAACTGTTTTTT	CASTAGRGEGSPNEKLFF
many	NA	TRBJ2-7	TRBV2	TGTGCCAGCGGGGCGGGCAGGGTGGTCCCGGGAGAGCAGTACTTC	CASGAGRVVPGEQYF
NA	NA	TRBJ1-1	TRBV11-2	TGTGCCAGCAGTCTGATACAACGGGGGAACACTGAAGCTTTCTTT	CASSLIQRGNTEAFF
NA	NA	TRBJ2-7	TRBV7-8	TGTGCCAGCAGCTTAGAGGGCAGGGGGGGATACGAGCAGTACTTC	CASSLEGRGGYEQYF
once	NA	TRBJ2-1	TRBV29-1	TGCAGCGCCTTCCTCAATAGGAACAATGAGCAGTTCTTC	CSAFLNRNNEQFF
NA	TRBD2	TRBJ2-7	TRBV11-2	TGTGCCAGCAGCTTGGGGCGGGAGGGCTACGAGCAGTACTTC	CASSLGREGYEQYF
NA	NA	TRBJ1-2	TRBV18	TGTGCCAGCTCACCAGGGGTAGAAGCGGGCTACACCTTC	CASSPGVEAGYTF
few	TRBD1	TRBJ1-2	TRBV10-3	TGTGCCATCAGTGAGGACCCGGGCAGGGGGCGTGATGGCTACACCTTC	CAISEDPGRGRDGYTF
NA	NA	TRBJ1-4	TRBV5-4	TGTGCCAGCAGCGCCTGGGGGGTCTGGCCCTCGGATGGTAATGAAAAACTGTTTTTT	CASSAWGVWPSDGNEKLFF